The present T cell receptor beta chain was sequenced within a study of blood T cell repertoires in COVID-19. The V end lost 2 bases, the J end lost 9 bases, and 21 bases lay between the germline ends. There are 16 residues in the CDR3. The germline V gene has CDR1 SGHKS and CDR2 YYEKEE (reference sequence). Repertoires were generated with immunoSEQ multiplex PCR, while TCRdb's copy carries only in-frame clones and drops some. The repertoire holds fewer than 400,000 clones, with roughly 89% as singletons. Participant-given clinical history determined each cohort assignment. Donors of Cohort 3 who recovered were those that had two negative PCRs, clearance, or symptom resolution.

Material: PBMCs or T cells enriched from blood (not recorded which). The sequence was obtained from a man aged 55 to 69 who had recovered from COVID-19. The chain combines TRBV5-5 with TRBJ2-1, with D maybe TRBD2 (6 bases). The CDR3 DNA sequence: TGTGCCAGCAGCTTCCCTGCCGGGAGAACGTCAGGTGAGCAGTTCTTC. It encodes CASSFPAGRTSGEQFF.